The sequence of this TCR beta chain was determined in a study of blood T cell repertoires in COVID-19. The wider study: PBMCs, B-cell-depleted T cells, or T cells were the source of the cDNA or gDNA that made up the material.

Participant reports of clinical history set cohort assignment. Losses at the gene ends were 4 bases for V and 4 bases for J; bases not matched to a gene: 5. Germline V gene lookup returns CDR1 SGHRS and CDR2 YFSETQ. CDR3 length: 14 amino acids. Some clones are missing from TCRdb's copy, which holds only in-frame ones; the method was immunoSEQ multiplex PCR. The table shows approximately 250,000 clones, with roughly 79% occurring only once. The receptor was isolated from a middle-aged man who had recovered from COVID-19. The chain employs TRBV5-1 and TRBJ2-1, with 7 bases that match TRBD2. The sequencing sample was made of PBMCs or T cells enriched from blood (not recorded which). The CDR3 reads CASSGGDLYNEQFF. CDR3 in DNA: TGCGCCAGCAGCGGGGGGGACCTTTACAATGAGCAGTTCTTC.